This T cell receptor (beta chain) was captured in a study of healthy donors' naive CD4 and CD8 T cells. Each TCR library used 450 to 600 ng of total RNA and a linear amplification protocol. From the reads, TCRdb called clonotypes with MiXCR, one entry per CDR3 protein. The table shows roughly 200,000 distinct CDR3 sequences, with 65% to 75% occurring only once. This clonotype was seen just once. Trimming at V came to 0 bases and at J to 4 bases, leaving 8 bases not matched to a gene. This CDR3 has 15 residues. Germline values: CDR1 SQVTM, CDR2 ANQGSEA. Sequencing was carried out using naive CD4+ and CD8+ T cells sorted from blood, pooled from several donors. The V call is TRBV29-1, the J call TRBJ1-2; 7 bases line up with TRBD1. This receptor was taken from a pool of human donors in good health; the sample pools cells from several healthy donors. CDR3 residues: CSVEENDRDFYGYTF. The CDR3 nucleotides are TGCAGCGTTGAAGAAAACGACAGGGACTTCTATGGCTACACCTTC.